This is a list of T cell receptor beta chains from one sample in a study of sequential checkpoint blockade in melanoma. Data came from immunoSEQ multiplex PCR; TCRdb stores just in-frame clones and leaves some out. The table has about 7,300 clones, around 20% seen once. Sequenced material: tumor tissue (inferred from file names), taken from a patient given nivolumab and ipilimumab in sequence. The receptors derive from a human donor with melanoma. The CDR3 runs from the conserved cysteine through the conserved F or W. D genes are given only for firm matches. Clone sizes are given selectively: once, few, many, or a class where the clone is expanded.

.	TRBV1	TRBJ2-3	few	TGCGCCAGCAGCCCATTGACTAGCTTTAGCACAGATACGCAGTATTTT	CASSPLTSFSTDTQYF
.	TRBV18	TRBJ1-5	.	TGTGCCAGCTCACCCTATCTGAATCAGCCCCAGCATTTT	CASSPYLNQPQHF
TRBD1	TRBV11-3	TRBJ1-2	medium-sized	TGTGCCAGCAGCCCGGGACAGGGGGCGGAAGGCTACACCTTC	CASSPGQGAEGYTF
.	TRBV11-3	TRBJ2-2	large	TGTGCCAGCAGCCTAGACGGAGACGGCGGGGAGCTGTTTTTT	CASSLDGDGGELFF
.	TRBV19	TRBJ2-6	.	TGTGCCAGTAACGCTGGGGCCAACGTCCTGACTTTC	CASNAGANVLTF
.	TRBV6-8	TRBJ1-4	.	TGTGCCAGCAGTTACTCGTTTGGAGAAAAACTGTTTTTT	CASSYSFGEKLFF
.	TRBV7-7	TRBJ2-2	.	TGTGCTAGCAGCTCCGGGACTCACACCGGGGAGCTGTTTTTT	CASSSGTHTGELFF
.	TRBV6-8	TRBJ2-1	.	TGTGCCAGCAGTTACTCAAGGACAGCGCTTTCCAATGAGCAGTTCTTC	CASSYSRTALSNEQFF
TRBD2	TRBV6-8	TRBJ2-3	large	TGTGCCAGCACTAGCGGTTACACAGATACGCAGTATTTT	CASTSGYTDTQYF
.	TRBV11-3	TRBJ2-1	.	TGTGCCAGCAGCTTATTGGCCACCAGCTCCTACAATGAGCAGTTCTTC	CASSLLATSSYNEQFF
TRBD2	TRBV9	TRBJ2-2	many	TGTGCCAGCAGCGTTAGCGGGAGGGCCGGGGCCGGGGAGCTGTTTTTT	CASSVSGRAGAGELFF
.	TRBV10-2	TRBJ2-2	.	TGCGCCAGCAGTGAGTCTCCGGGACAAAACACCGGGGAGCTGTTTTTT	CASSESPGQNTGELFF
.	TRBV11-3	TRBJ1-1	many	TGTGCCAGCTCAACGCGGGGCATGAGCACTGAAGCTTTCTTT	CASSTRGMSTEAFF
.	TRBV5-1	TRBJ2-1	few	TGCGCCAGCAGCCCTAGGATGACGGGCCCCTACAATGAGCAGTTCTTC	CASSPRMTGPYNEQFF
TRBD1	TRBV5-1	TRBJ2-3	.	TGCGCCAGCAGCTTCGGGACAGGTGCCGTCACAGATACGCAGTATTTT	CASSFGTGAVTDTQYF
.	TRBV19	TRBJ1-4	few	TGTGCCAGTAGTACCACCTCCAGCGACCCCAATGAAAAACTGTTTTTT	CASSTTSSDPNEKLFF
.	TRBV19	TRBJ2-1	medium-sized	TGTGCCAGTAGTTCCCGTAGCGGTCCCTACAATGAGCAGTTCTTC	CASSSRSGPYNEQFF
.	TRBV23-1	TRBJ1-2	.	TGCGCCAGCAGCTTGGGAGGGGTGGATGGCTACACCTTC	CASSLGGVDGYTF
.	TRBV11-3	TRBJ2-6	many	TGTGCCAGCTTGGGGGACTGGGGGCGGGCTGGGGCCAACGTCCTGACTTTC	CASLGDWGRAGANVLTF
TRBD2	TRBV11-3	TRBJ2-2	.	TGTGCCAGCAGCTCACGCCCGACTAGCGGGATCACCGGGGAGCTGTTTTTT	CASSSRPTSGITGELFF
.	TRBV28	TRBJ2-1	few	TGTGCCAGCAGCACCCCGGTTAAAGGTGAGCAGTTCTTC	CASSTPVKGEQFF
.	TRBV5-1	TRBJ2-1	.	TGCGCCAGTCCGCAGGGAGCTTCGGGTAATGAGCAGTTCTTC	CASPQGASGNEQFF